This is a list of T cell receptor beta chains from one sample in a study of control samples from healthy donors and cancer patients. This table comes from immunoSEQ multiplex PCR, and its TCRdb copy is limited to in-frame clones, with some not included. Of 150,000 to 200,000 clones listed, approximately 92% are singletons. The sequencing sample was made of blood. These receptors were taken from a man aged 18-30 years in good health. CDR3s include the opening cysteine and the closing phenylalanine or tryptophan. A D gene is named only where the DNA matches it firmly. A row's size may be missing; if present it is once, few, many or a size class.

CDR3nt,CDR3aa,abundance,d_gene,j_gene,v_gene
TGTGCCACCAGTCTCAGTAGCTCCTACAATGAGCAGTTCTTC,CATSLSSSYNEQFF,-,-,TRBJ2-1,TRBV24-1
TGCGCCAGCAGCCGGTCAGCGGGGATGAATGAAAAACTGTTTTTT,CASSRSAGMNEKLFF,-,-,TRBJ1-4,TRBV4-1
TGTGCCAGCAGCTTCGACGGAGGGAATGAGGACACTGAAGCTTTCTTT,CASSFDGGNEDTEAFF,few,-,TRBJ1-1,TRBV5-6
TGTGCCAGCAGCTTAGCCGGGACTGATTACACTGAAGCTTTCTTT,CASSLAGTDYTEAFF,-,-,TRBJ1-1,TRBV7-9
TGTGCCAGTAATTCCCTAGCGGGGGGGGCCTCCTACAATGAGCAGTTCTTC,CASNSLAGGASYNEQFF,once,TRBD2,TRBJ2-1,TRBV7-9
TGTGCCATCAGTGAAGGGGGGGGCCCAACCTACGAGCAGTACTTC,CAISEGGGPTYEQYF,-,-,TRBJ2-7,TRBV10-3
TGCGCCAGCTCCGATCAGCGGGGCATCACAGATACGCAGTATTTT,CASSDQRGITDTQYF,once,TRBD2,TRBJ2-3,TRBV10-1
TGTGCCAGCAGCCCTAGGGTCGCCGGGTATAGCAATCAGCCCCAGCATTTT,CASSPRVAGYSNQPQHF,-,-,TRBJ1-5,TRBV7-8
TGTGCCAGCAGTGGGAGGGGGCGCATGAACACTGAAGCTTTCTTT,CASSGRGRMNTEAFF,once,TRBD1,TRBJ1-1,TRBV2
TGTGCTAGTGGCCGGACAGGGTCAAAGGCGAACACTGAAGCTTTCTTT,CASGRTGSKANTEAFF,-,TRBD1,TRBJ1-1,TRBV12-5
TGTGCCAGCAGTAGTACAGGGGGCCTTAATGAGCAGTTCTTC,CASSSTGGLNEQFF,-,TRBD1,TRBJ2-1,TRBV25-1
TGTGCCAGCACAGGTGGGAGCAATCAGCCCCAGCATTTT,CASTGGSNQPQHF,-,-,TRBJ1-5,TRBV7-9
TGTGCCAGCATTACAGCGGGGGAGATGACAGATACGCAGTATTTT,CASITAGEMTDTQYF,-,TRBD2,TRBJ2-3,TRBV7-9
TGCGCCAGCAGCTTGGTGGCGGGACAGGGAGCCAATGAGCAGTTCTTC,CASSLVAGQGANEQFF,-,TRBD1,TRBJ2-1,TRBV5-1
TGTGCCAGCAGCCCCGGGGGGGCATACACAGATACGCAGTATTTT,CASSPGGAYTDTQYF,-,TRBD2,TRBJ2-3,TRBV9
TGTGCCAGCAGTGAAAAGGCGGCTAACACTGAAGCTTTCTTT,CASSEKAANTEAFF,few,-,TRBJ1-1,TRBV6-1
TGCGCCAGCAGCTCCTTAGCGGGGGGGCCGAAAGCGAACACCGGGGAGCTGTTTTTT,CASSSLAGGPKANTGELFF,-,TRBD2,TRBJ2-2,TRBV5-1
TGTGCCAGCTCACCAGGGAACACTGAAGCTTTCTTT,CASSPGNTEAFF,-,-,TRBJ1-1,TRBV18
TGTGCTAGTGGTAATTGGGGACAGGGATTGAATAGGGACACCGGGGAGCTGTTTTTT,CASGNWGQGLNRDTGELFF,-,TRBD1,TRBJ2-2,TRBV12-5
TGTGCCAGCAGCGACGCCGGGACGATGGGAAACACCATATATTTT,CASSDAGTMGNTIYF,-,-,TRBJ1-3,TRBV7-2
TGCGCCAGCAGGCCCCAAGGAGGGACTGAAGCTTTCTTT,CASRPQGGTEAFF,-,-,TRBJ1-1,TRBV10-2